This T cell receptor beta chain was observed in a study of T cell responses to AZD1222 COVID-19 vaccine. Whole-study findings and limits: Among the donors, most were white British and more were female, and clonal diversity was possibly underestimated. The study identified only five to seven AZD1222 recipients as seropositive at baseline.

To note about this clone: Its cognate antigen is unknown.

The data were produced by immunoSEQ multiplex PCR, yet TCRdb's version contains in-frame clones alone and is incomplete. The table has 100,000 to 130,000 clones, more than 70% seen once. This TCR was sampled from an adult in good health. The specimen was peripheral blood, collected on day 0 of AZD1222 vaccination.

CDR3 coding DNA: TGTGCCAGCAGCTTGGGGGGAACCTATGGCTACACCTTC. Amino acids: CASSLGGTYGYTF. V is TRBV13 and J is TRBJ1-2; weak D call: TRBD1 (5 bases). With 3 bases removed from V and 4 bases from J, the gap between germline ends came to 9 bases. Germline V gene data show CDR1 as PRHDT and CDR2 as FYEKMQ (reference sequence). The CDR3 consists of 13 residues.